One sample yielded the 29 T cell receptor beta chains listed below, sequenced in a study of blood T cell repertoires in COVID-19. Profiling relied on immunoSEQ multiplex PCR, and the TCRdb table lists in-frame clones only, not all of them. The table lists 250,000 to 300,000 clones, 85% to 90% of them singletons. Sequencing was carried out using peripheral blood. These TCRs come from a woman aged 30 to 39 with COVID-19, enrolled during active disease.

The chain recombines TRBV30 with TRBJ2-7, with D possibly matching TRBD1 (5 bases). V lost 2 bases, J lost 4 bases, and 12 bases lay in between. The CDR3 runs 13 residues. The germline V gene encodes CDR1 GTSNPN and CDR2 SVGIG (reference sequence). The CDR3 here is CAWSRQGKYEQYF. In DNA form, the CDR3 reads TGTGCCTGGAGTAGGCAGGGAAAGTACGAGCAGTACTTC. Based on the CDR3 plus reference TRBV30 and TRBJ2-7, the full variable domain is SQTIHQWPATLVQPVGSPLSLECTVEGTSNPNLYWYRQAAGRGLQLLFYSVGIGQISSEVPQNLSASRPQDRQFILSSKKLLLSDSGFYLCAWSRQGKYEQYFGPGTRLTVT.

The CDR3 bases are TGCAGCGTTGATGGGGGGTCTCTAGCGGGAGTAACTGATACGCAGTATTTT. It encodes CSVDGGSLAGVTDTQYF. The chain has TRBV29-1 and TRBJ2-3, with TRBD2 identical over 10 bases. Trimming removed 3 bases from V and 6 bases from J; junction bases left unmatched: 15. Germline V CDR1 and CDR2: SQVTM, ANQGSEA. The CDR3 contains 17 residues.

The chain is built from TRBV14 and TRBJ2-7, with a weak D call TRBD1 (6 bases). Germline V CDR1 and CDR2: SGHDN, FVKESK. This CDR3 comprises 14 residues. Trimming stripped 3 bases from V and 6 bases from J, with 15 bases between. The CDR3 loop reads CASSHGTPSSEQYF. CDR3 bases: TGTGCCAGCAGCCACGGGACACCGAGTTCCGAGCAGTACTTC.

Only one count was recorded for this clone. The CDR3 is CASSPPGEGGYTF. In nucleotides, the CDR3 is TGTGCCAGCAGCCCACCGGGTGAGGGTGGCTACACCTTC. This chain uses TRBV7-9 with TRBJ1-2; D remains unclear. This CDR3 contains 13 residues. The ends were cut back, 5 bases at V and 7 bases at J, with 14 bases in the middle. Germline V gives CDR1 SEHNR, CDR2 FQNEAQ (reference sequence).

The chain uses TRBV27 and TRBJ2-7; TRBD2 agrees at 13 bases. The germline V gene encodes CDR1 MNHEY and CDR2 SMNVEV (reference sequence). V lost 4 bases to trimming and J lost 4 bases; unmatched junction nucleotides: 4. The CDR3 sequence is 15 residues long. CDR3 nucleotide sequence: TGTGCCAGCAGTTCGAGGACTAGCGGGAGATACGAGCAGTACTTC. Translating it yields CASSSRTSGRYEQYF.

V gene TRBV4-3 combines with J gene TRBJ2-7, with unresolved D. V was trimmed by 1 base and J by 0 bases, leaving 10 bases between them. Germline CDR1 is LGHNA and CDR2 is YSLEER. There are 15 residues in the CDR3. The CDR3 protein is CASSQVSTSSYEQYF. CDR3 sequence (DNA): TGCGCCAGCAGCCAAGTTTCGACAAGCTCCTACGAGCAGTACTTC.

This clone has a single count. The chain carries TRBV6-1 and TRBJ2-3; tentatively, D is TRBD2 (6 bases). Germline V gene sequence: CDR1 MNHNS, CDR2 SASEGT. Trimming left V 2 bases short and J 3 bases short, with 12 bases between. The CDR3 extends over 15 amino acids. The CDR3 sequence is CASSERGGGTDTQYF. CDR3 bases: TGTGCCAGCAGTGAAAGGGGTGGAGGGACAGATACGCAGTATTTT.

This sequence joins TRBV24-1 and TRBJ2-7, with 13 bases identical to TRBD2. This CDR3 region has 17 residues. V was pared by 4 bases and J by 0 bases, with 5 bases of the junction left unmatched. Germline lookup yields CDR1 KGHDR and CDR2 SFDVKD. In nucleotides, the CDR3 is TGTGCCACCAGTGAGGGGACTAGCGGGAAGAGCTCCTACGAGCAGTACTTC. This gives the protein CATSEGTSGKSSYEQYF.

The V call is TRBV4-1, the J call TRBJ1-2; 7 bases line up with TRBD1. Trimming at V came to 4 bases and at J to 2 bases, leaving 4 bases not matched to a gene. CDR3 size: 14 residues. Germline CDR1 and CDR2: MGHRA and YSYEKL. The CDR3 loop reads CASSPGQENYGYTF. CDR3 nucleotides: TGCGCCAGCAGCCCCGGACAGGAGAACTATGGCTACACCTTC.

The chain combines TRBV5-5 with TRBJ2-3; 9 nucleotides agree with TRBD1. Losses at the gene ends were 4 bases for V and 15 bases for J; bases not matched to a gene: 6. The germline V gene encodes CDR1 SGHKS and CDR2 YYEKEE (reference sequence). CDR3 length equals 11 residues. CDR3 residues: CASSPGTGLYF. CDR3 bases: TGTGCCAGCAGCCCCGGGACAGGGCTCTATTTT.

The J gene is TRBJ2-6, the V gene TRBV2; D may be TRBD2 (5 bases). CDR3 size: 14 residues. Germline values: CDR1 SNHLY, CDR2 FYNNEI. Trimming took 9 bases from V and 2 from J, leaving 11 bases between them. Written as DNA, the CDR3 is TGTGCCAGTGACGAGGGAACTGGGGCCAACGTCCTGACTTTC. Its protein is CASDEGTGANVLTF.

This clone turned up a few times. The chain links TRBV25-1 to TRBJ1-1; D is undetermined. With 4 bases removed from V and 5 bases from J, the gap between germline ends came to 11 bases. CDR1 and CDR2 (germline): MGHDK, SYGVNS. The CDR3 contains 13 residues. The CDR3 loop is CASSASQVTEAFF. CDR3 nucleotide sequence: TGTGCCAGCAGTGCATCCCAGGTAACTGAAGCTTTCTTT.

This clone was picked up one time. The gene calls are TRBV5-1 and TRBJ1-6, with D unresolved. Germline CDR1 and CDR2: SGHRS and YFSETQ. The CDR3 is 16 residues long. Trimming shortened V by 4 bases and J by 0 bases, and 11 bases separated the two germline ends. The DNA of the CDR3 is TGCGCCAGCAGCCTGACACCTAACTCCTATAATTCACCCCTCCACTTT. Translation gives CASSLTPNSYNSPLHF.

This clone was found once. CDR3 sequence: CSVGGQGANYGYTF. The CDR3 DNA is TGCAGCGTTGGGGGGCAGGGGGCGAACTATGGCTACACCTTC. The genes are TRBV29-1 and TRBJ1-2, with TRBD1 identical over 8 bases. Germline assignment: CDR1 SQVTM and CDR2 ANQGSEA. Germline trimming cut 4 bases from V and 2 bases from J; bases unmatched to any gene: 6. The CDR3 has 14 residues.

This chain links TRBV28 with TRBJ1-2, with 9 bases that match TRBD1. Trimming removed 6 bases from V and 6 bases from J; junction bases left unmatched: 5. Germline CDR1 is MDHEN and CDR2 is SYDVKM. This CDR3 region has 13 residues. DNA for the CDR3: TGTGCCAGCAGCCCGACAGGGGGAGATGGCTACACCTTC. Its translation: CASSPTGGDGYTF.

V usage is TRBV19 and J usage is TRBJ1-2; D may be TRBD1 (5 bases). The length of the CDR3 is 13 residues. The V gene lost 4 bases and the J gene lost 2 bases, with 8 bases spanning the gap. Germline V gene lookup returns CDR1 LNHDA and CDR2 SQIVND (reference sequence). The CDR3 DNA sequence: TGTGCCAGTAGTAGGGGCAGCAACTATGGCTACACCTTC. This gives the protein CASSRGSNYGYTF.

The chain employs TRBV6-6 and TRBJ1-4; D gene uncertain. This CDR3 has 16 residues. In germline, CDR1 is MNHNY, CDR2 SVGAGI (reference sequence). Trimming stripped 0 bases from V and 0 bases from J, with 8 bases between. DNA for the CDR3: TGTGCCAGCAGTTACTCGACGGGAGCAACTAATGAAAAACTGTTTTTT. This sequence encodes CASSYSTGATNEKLFF.

As for this clone: Other nucleotide sequences in the sample specify the same CDR3. The rearrangement links TRBV2 to TRBJ2-7, with D possibly TRBD2 on 6 matching bases. V lost 2 bases and J 3 bases, leaving 8 bases between the germline ends. Per germline, CDR1 SNHLY and CDR2 FYNNEI. This CDR3 is 13 amino acids long. CDR3 residues: CASSESGGYEQYF. The CDR3 region has the DNA TGTGCCAGCAGTGAATCCGGGGGCTACGAGCAGTACTTC. Combining the CDR3 with reference TRBV2 and TRBJ2-7 gives the whole variable domain EPEVTQTPSHQVTQMGQEVILRCVPISNHLYFYWYRQILGQKVEFLVSFYNNEISEKSEIFDDQFSVERPDGSNFTLKIRSTKLEDSAMYFCASSESGGYEQYFGPGTRLTVT.

This clone showed up just a few times. CDR3 region: CASSPGALPFTDTQYF. The CDR3 DNA is TGTGCCAGCAGTCCTGGGGCGTTACCGTTCACAGATACGCAGTATTTT. V usage is TRBV28 and J usage is TRBJ2-3, with D perhaps TRBD1 (5 bases). CDR1 and CDR2 (germline): MDHEN, SYDVKM. Trimming removed 5 bases at V and 2 bases at J, with 17 bases between. The CDR3 has 16 residues.

This clone has a handful of counts. This sequence joins TRBV6-4 and TRBJ2-3; 9 nucleotides line up with TRBD2. CDR1 is MRHNA and CDR2 is SNTAGT in the germline V gene. The CDR3 consists of 14 residues. Trimming removed 0 bases from V and 5 bases from J; junction bases left unmatched: 0. The CDR3 region has the DNA TGTGCCAGCAGTGACTCTAGCGGGAGAGATACGCAGTATTTT. This codes for CASSDSSGRDTQYF.

This rearrangement joins TRBV28 to TRBJ2-7; 13 nucleotides line up with TRBD2. The CDR3 is made up of 16 amino acids. Germline assignment: CDR1 MDHEN and CDR2 SYDVKM. Losses at the gene ends were 7 bases for V and 7 bases for J; bases not matched to a gene: 13. CDR3 nucleotide sequence: TGTGCCAGCACCGTCACAGGGACTAGCGGGACGAAGGAGCAGTACTTC. Residues: CASTVTGTSGTKEQYF.

CDR3 amino acids: CASSPGQGSYNEQFF. The CDR3 DNA reads TGTGCCAGCAGCCCGGGACAGGGTTCCTACAATGAGCAGTTCTTC. This chain links TRBV7-8 with TRBJ2-1; the match to TRBD1 covers 9 bases. Germline CDR1 and CDR2: SGHVS and FQNEAQ. CDR3 length: 15 amino acids. The V and J ends lost 5 bases and 1 base, in that order; junction bases with no gene match: 3.

J is TRBJ2-7 and V is TRBV5-6; 7 bases map to TRBD1. V gave up 2 bases and J gave up 3 bases; unmatched junction bases: 5. CDR1 and CDR2 from the germline V gene are SGHDT and YYEEEE. The CDR3 sequence is 14 residues long. The CDR3 bases are TGTGCCAGCAGCTTTAGACAGGGCCTCTACGAGCAGTACTTC. Translating it yields CASSFRQGLYEQYF. The variable domain in full, completed from reference TRBV5-6 and TRBJ2-7, reads DAGVTQSPTHLIKTRGQQVTLRCSPKSGHDTVSWYQQALGQGPQFIFQYYEEEERQRGNFPDRFSGHQFPNYSSELNVNALLLGDSALYLCASSFRQGLYEQYFGPGTRLTVT.

J is TRBJ2-1 and V is TRBV12-5, with a tentative D call TRBD2 (6 bases). The CDR3 runs to 15 residues. Trimming pared 0 bases from V and 6 bases from J, leaving 12 bases between. CDR1 and CDR2 (germline): LGHNT, FRNRAP. CDR3 sequence reads: CASGLVLSGSNEQFF. As DNA, the CDR3 is TGTGCTAGTGGTTTGGTACTGAGCGGGTCCAATGAGCAGTTCTTC.

The chain carries TRBV19 and TRBJ1-1, with 7 nucleotides matching TRBD1. V shed 3 bases and J 1 base; nucleotides not matched to a gene: 8. Germline-derived CDR1 and CDR2 are LNHDA and SQIVND (reference sequence). The CDR3 covers 16 residues. The CDR3 DNA is TGTGCCAGTAGTATTTCAACAGGGGAGGCGAACACTGAAGCTTTCTTT. Translating gives CASSISTGEANTEAFF. Complete variable domain (other parts from reference TRBV19 and TRBJ1-1): DGGITQSPKYLFRKEGQNVTLSCEQNLNHDAMYWYRQDPGQGLRLIYYSQIVNDFQKGDIAEGYSVSREKKESFPLTVTSAQKNPTAFYLCASSISTGEANTEAFFGQGTRLTVV.

The chain carries TRBV27 and TRBJ1-2; 8 bases agree with TRBD1. Germline assignment: CDR1 MNHEY and CDR2 SMNVEV (reference sequence). Trimming removed 7 bases from V and 0 bases from J; junction bases left unmatched: 10. The CDR3 runs to 16 residues. The CDR3: CASTGTGRGANYGYTF. Written as DNA, the CDR3 is TGTGCCAGCACCGGGACAGGCCGTGGGGCTAACTATGGCTACACCTTC.

The J gene is TRBJ2-1, the V gene TRBV5-1, with 9 bases matching TRBD2. There are 15 residues in the CDR3. The V and J ends lost 0 bases and 8 bases, in that order; junction bases with no gene match: 6. In germline, CDR1 is SGHRS, CDR2 YFSETQ. CDR3 region: CASSLGLAAFDEQFF. CDR3 in DNA: TGCGCCAGCAGCTTGGGACTAGCGGCTTTTGATGAGCAGTTCTTC. The variable domain in full, with the rest retrieved from reference TRBV5-1 and TRBJ2-1, is KAGVTQTPRYLIKTRGQQVTLSCSPISGHRSVSWYQQTPGQGLQFLFEYFSETQRNKGNFPGRFSGRQFSNSRSEMNVSTLELGDSALYLCASSLGLAAFDEQFFGPGTRLTVL.

CDR3 sequence (DNA): TGTGCCAGCTCACCGGTACAGGTTCAGTTAGCTAACTATGGCTACACCTTC. Its translation is CASSPVQVQLANYGYTF. The V call is TRBV18, the J call TRBJ1-2, with D tentatively TRBD1 (5 bases). Looked up from germline, CDR1 is KGHSH and CDR2 is LQKENI. Trimming took off 3 bases at V and 0 bases at J, with 17 bases between the two ends. The CDR3 has 17 residues.

This rearrangement joins TRBV30 to TRBJ1-6, with D unresolved. This CDR3 has 16 residues. V dropped 4 bases and J dropped 3 bases, with 16 bases sitting between them. Germline loops: CDR1 GTSNPN, CDR2 SVGIG (reference sequence). CDR3 sequence: CAWTPGRAYYNSPLHF. CDR3 nucleotides: TGTGCCTGGACCCCGGGGAGGGCCTACTATAATTCACCCCTCCACTTT.